Listed below are T cell receptor beta chains from one sample, sequenced in a study of blood T cell repertoires in COVID-19. Profiling relied on immunoSEQ multiplex PCR, and the TCRdb table lists in-frame clones only, not all of them. This table has fewer than 400,000 clones, 85% to 90% appearing once. The source material was peripheral blood. Every receptor here comes from a woman younger than 45 with COVID-19, enrolled during active disease. Each CDR3 is given with its conserved first and last residue. Each record gives: J gene, clone size, D gene, V gene, CDR3 protein, CDR3 DNA. D genes are given only for firm matches. Clone size is stated in some rows and not others, as once, few, many or a class when expanded.

>TRBJ1-2|few|NA|TRBV4-3
CASSQEVGPEAHGYTF
TGCGCCAGCAGCCAAGAGGTTGGCCCAGAGGCTCATGGCTACACCTTC
>TRBJ2-1|NA|NA|TRBV19
CASSMTRSSYNEQFF
TGTGCCAGTAGTATGACGCGGAGCTCCTACAATGAGCAGTTCTTC
>TRBJ2-2|NA|NA|TRBV3-1/TRBV3-2
CASSPRGAHTGELFF
TGTGCCAGCAGCCCCCGGGGGGCCCACACCGGGGAGCTGTTTTTT
>TRBJ1-1|NA|NA|TRBV7-8
CASSLLGQGFEAFF
TGTGCCAGCAGCTTACTGGGACAAGGTTTTGAAGCTTTCTTT
>TRBJ1-4|NA|NA|TRBV27
CASSFVYGGGEKLFF
TGTGCCAGCAGTTTCGTCTACGGGGGGGGAGAAAAACTGTTTTTT
>TRBJ1-5|NA|NA|TRBV5-8
CASSSLGPQHF
TGTGCCAGCAGCTCCCTAGGGCCCCAGCATTTT
>TRBJ1-1|NA|NA|TRBV18
CASSGGGTEAFF
TGTGCCAGCTCCGGGGGGGGCACAGAAGCTTTCTTT
>TRBJ1-6|NA|TRBD1|TRBV6-2/TRBV6-3
CASSYRDRVWNSPLHF
TGTGCCAGCAGTTACAGGGACAGGGTTTGGAATTCACCCCTCCACTTT
>TRBJ1-4|NA|NA|TRBV5-6
CASSSTENSVRALEKLFF
TGTGCCAGCAGCTCAACAGAAAATTCCGTCAGGGCTCTTGAAAAACTGTTTTTT
>TRBJ2-2|NA|TRBD2|TRBV9
CASSAGLGLAGELFF
TGTGCCAGCAGCGCGGGACTAGGTCTGGCCGGGGAGCTGTTTTTT
>TRBJ1-1|NA|NA|TRBV20-1
CSASAGETEAFF
TGCAGTGCTAGTGCGGGGGAGACTGAAGCTTTCTTT
>TRBJ1-6|NA|NA|TRBV6-5
CASSLNPSSYNSPLHF
TGTGCCAGCAGTTTAAATCCTAGCTCCTATAATTCACCCCTCCACTTT
>TRBJ2-1|NA|TRBD2|TRBV28
CASSSSHTSGGHYNEQFF
TGTGCCAGCAGTTCGTCCCATACTAGCGGGGGGCACTACAATGAGCAGTTCTTC
>TRBJ1-1|NA|NA|TRBV29-1
CSVRDSGNTEAFF
TGCAGCGTCCGGGACTCCGGGAACACTGAAGCTTTCTTT
>TRBJ2-7|NA|TRBD1|TRBV3-1/TRBV3-2
CASSQPGQPYEQYF
TGTGCCAGCAGCCAACCGGGACAGCCCTACGAGCAGTACTTC
>TRBJ1-2|once|NA|TRBV9
CASSAQIDSYYGYTF
TGTGCCAGCAGCGCCCAAATCGACAGTTACTATGGCTACACCTTC
>TRBJ1-4|few|TRBD1|TRBV2
CACTGQWNEKLFF
TGTGCCTGTACGGGACAGTGGAATGAAAAACTGTTTTTT
>TRBJ2-3|NA|TRBD2|TRBV4-2
CASSQEIAGGPSTDTQYF
TGTGCCAGCAGCCAAGAAATAGCGGGGGGACCTAGCACAGATACGCAGTATTTT
>TRBJ1-6|once|TRBD1|TRBV6-5
CASSLDRGRSPLHF
TGTGCCAGCAGTTTAGACAGGGGGCGTTCACCCCTCCACTTT
>TRBJ1-2|once|TRBD1|TRBV29-1
CSVEDLFGQGARGGYTF
TGCAGCGTTGAAGATCTTTTTGGACAGGGGGCTCGTGGGGGCTACACCTTC
>TRBJ2-1|NA|NA|TRBV7-8
CASSPGDRGGYEQFF
TGTGCCAGCAGCCCTGGAGACAGGGGAGGGTATGAGCAGTTCTTC
>TRBJ2-3|once|NA|TRBV7-3
CASSLSLSGDTQYF
TGTGCCAGCAGCTTAAGTCTATCCGGAGATACGCAGTATTTT
>TRBJ1-5|NA|NA|TRBV30
CAWSGTPYQPQHF
TGTGCCTGGAGCGGGACACCCTATCAGCCCCAGCATTTT
>TRBJ1-2|NA|NA|TRBV6-1
CASRPGQPVDGYTF
TGTGCCAGCAGACCGGGACAACCTGTGGACGGCTACACCTTC
>TRBJ1-1|NA|NA|TRBV7-9
CASSLMGGLNTEAFF
TGTGCCAGCAGCCTTATGGGGGGACTGAACACTGAAGCTTTCTTT
>TRBJ1-3|NA|TRBD1|TRBV5-8
CAIHGTAYGNTIYF
TGTGCCATACATGGGACAGCCTACGGAAACACCATATATTTT
>TRBJ2-3|NA|TRBD1|TRBV6-5
CASSYSPGQGSDTQYF
TGTGCCAGCAGTTACTCACCGGGACAGGGGTCAGATACGCAGTATTTT
>TRBJ1-2|NA|TRBD1|TRBV10-2
CASSESGRGQSYGYTF
TGCGCCAGCAGTGAGTCCGGGAGGGGGCAAAGCTATGGCTACACCTTC
>TRBJ1-1|NA|TRBD1|TRBV2
CASSDIGTGNTEAFF
TGTGCCAGCAGTGACATTGGGACAGGGAACACTGAAGCTTTCTTT
>TRBJ2-3|NA|NA|TRBV6-2/TRBV6-3
CASRFGSDTQYF
TGTGCCAGCCGTTTCGGGTCAGATACGCAGTATTTT
>TRBJ2-1|NA|TRBD2|TRBV15
CATSRTSGGENEQFF
TGTGCCACCAGCCGGACTAGCGGGGGGGAAAATGAGCAGTTCTTC
>TRBJ2-5|NA|TRBD2|TRBV28
CASKGGGGTSKTQYF
TGTGCCAGCAAGGGCGGCGGGGGGACTTCGAAGACCCAGTACTTC
>TRBJ1-1|NA|NA|TRBV10-2
CASTWSERRTEAFF
TGCGCCAGCACCTGGAGTGAGCGTCGAACTGAAGCTTTCTTT
>TRBJ1-2|NA|NA|TRBV6-5
CASSYSGGVGLGYTF
TGTGCCAGCAGTTACTCTGGGGGCGTCGGGTTGGGCTACACCTTC
>TRBJ2-3|NA|TRBD2|TRBV2
CASKRSGGAVDTQYF
TGTGCCAGCAAGAGGAGCGGGGGGGCGGTAGATACGCAGTATTTT
>TRBJ1-3|NA|NA|TRBV20-1
CSARTGNTIYF
TGCAGTGCAAGGACAGGAAACACCATATATTTT
>TRBJ1-6|few|NA|TRBV6-2/TRBV6-3
CASSFRYNSPLHF
TGTGCCAGCAGTTTTCGGTATAATTCACCCCTCCACTTT
>TRBJ2-3|NA|NA|TRBV4-2
CASSQGPADRVYSTDTQYF
TGTGCCAGCAGCCAAGGCCCGGCCGACCGGGTGTATAGCACAGATACGCAGTATTTT
>TRBJ1-4|once|TRBD1|TRBV4-2
CASSQGTGEREKLFF
TGTGCCAGCAGCCAGGGGACAGGGGAGCGTGAAAAACTGTTTTTT
>TRBJ2-7|NA|NA|TRBV2
CASSDGVGSPNYEQYF
TGTGCCAGCAGTGACGGGGTGGGCTCCCCGAACTACGAGCAGTACTTC
>TRBJ2-6|NA|TRBD2|TRBV11-2
CATGGGLAGANVLTF
TGTGCCACAGGGGGAGGACTAGCGGGGGCCAACGTCCTGACTTTC
>TRBJ1-1|NA|TRBD1|TRBV6-6
CASLNRGRLPNTEAFF
TGTGCCAGCCTTAACAGGGGACGACTCCCAAACACTGAAGCTTTCTTT
>TRBJ1-3|few|NA|TRBV6-5
CASSYGSSGNTIYF
TGTGCCAGCAGTTACGGGAGCTCTGGAAACACCATATATTTT
>TRBJ1-1|NA|TRBD1|TRBV6-2/TRBV6-3
CASSQGQEYTEAFF
TGTGCCAGCAGCCAGGGACAGGAATACACTGAAGCTTTCTTT
>TRBJ1-2|few|TRBD1|TRBV20-1
CSASTGGELTYGYTF
TGCAGTGCTAGTACAGGGGGCGAGCTAACATATGGCTACACCTTC
>TRBJ2-7|NA|TRBD1|TRBV27
CASSRLTGVIYEQYF
TGTGCCAGCAGTCGCCTGACAGGGGTGATCTACGAGCAGTACTTC
>TRBJ1-5|once|NA|TRBV6-5
CASRAHRSGNQPQHF
TGTGCCAGCAGAGCTCACAGATCCGGCAATCAGCCCCAGCATTTT
>TRBJ1-2|once|TRBD1|TRBV11-2
CASSPPTGGVYGYTF
TGTGCCAGCAGCCCCCCGACAGGGGGTGTCTATGGCTACACCTTC
>TRBJ1-1|few|TRBD1|TRBV6-1
CASSENSQIPGTGEAFF
TGTGCCAGCAGTGAAAATAGTCAGATACCGGGGACAGGTGAAGCTTTCTTT
>TRBJ1-5|NA|TRBD1|TRBV6-6
CASSRKRTGEGQPQHF
TGTGCCAGCAGTCGAAAGAGGACAGGGGAGGGTCAGCCCCAGCATTTT
>TRBJ2-5|NA|NA|TRBV3-1/TRBV3-2
CASSPSSPGIVQETQYF
TGTGCCAGCAGCCCCAGCTCTCCGGGGATCGTCCAAGAGACCCAGTACTTC
>TRBJ2-7|NA|NA|TRBV11-2
CASSLAGAYEQYF
TGTGCCAGCAGCTTAGCCGGGGCCTACGAGCAGTACTTC
>TRBJ1-3|NA|TRBD1|TRBV5-5
CASSWTGNSGNTIYF
TGTGCCAGCAGCTGGACAGGGAACTCTGGAAACACCATATATTTT